What follows is one T cell receptor (beta chain) and its context. The antigen remains undetermined. A multiplex PCR was run with 60 Vbeta primers and 13 Jbeta primers. This table comes from immunoSEQ multiplex PCR, and its TCRdb copy is limited to in-frame clones, with some not included. The table includes 100,000 or so clones, 74% detected once. CDR1 is KGHSH and CDR2 is LQKENI in the germline V gene. The CDR3 sequence is 16 residues long. V lost 2 bases and J lost 4; bases outside the gene matches: 9. Donors in the study were healthy people who gave bone marrow. The sample originates from a study of cytomegalovirus exposure and HLA in healthy donors. Overall study results and limits: According to the study, around 180 TCR beta chains were cytomegalovirus-associated.

Sequenced material: PBMCs. This clonotype was sampled from a human donor in good health. This chain connects TRBV18 to TRBJ2-3; TRBD1 agrees at 7 bases. Here the CDR3 reads CASSPGPSGQPDTQYF. In DNA, the CDR3 is TGTGCCAGCTCACCAGGGCCCTCGGGACAGCCAGATACGCAGTATTTT.